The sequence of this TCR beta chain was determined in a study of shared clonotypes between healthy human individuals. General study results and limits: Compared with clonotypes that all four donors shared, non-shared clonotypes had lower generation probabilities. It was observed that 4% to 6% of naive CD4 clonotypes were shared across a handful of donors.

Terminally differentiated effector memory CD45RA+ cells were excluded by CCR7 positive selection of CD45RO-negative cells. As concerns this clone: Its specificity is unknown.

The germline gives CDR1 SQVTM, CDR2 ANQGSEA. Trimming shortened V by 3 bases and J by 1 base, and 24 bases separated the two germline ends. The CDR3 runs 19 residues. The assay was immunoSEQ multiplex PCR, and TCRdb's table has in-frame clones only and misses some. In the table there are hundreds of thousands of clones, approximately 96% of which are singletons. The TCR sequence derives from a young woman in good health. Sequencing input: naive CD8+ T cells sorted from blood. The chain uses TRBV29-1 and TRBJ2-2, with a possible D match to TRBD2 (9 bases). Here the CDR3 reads CSVDSRGRMTSGNTGELFF. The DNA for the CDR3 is TGCAGCGTTGACAGCAGGGGGCGGATGACTAGCGGGAACACCGGGGAGCTGTTTTTT.